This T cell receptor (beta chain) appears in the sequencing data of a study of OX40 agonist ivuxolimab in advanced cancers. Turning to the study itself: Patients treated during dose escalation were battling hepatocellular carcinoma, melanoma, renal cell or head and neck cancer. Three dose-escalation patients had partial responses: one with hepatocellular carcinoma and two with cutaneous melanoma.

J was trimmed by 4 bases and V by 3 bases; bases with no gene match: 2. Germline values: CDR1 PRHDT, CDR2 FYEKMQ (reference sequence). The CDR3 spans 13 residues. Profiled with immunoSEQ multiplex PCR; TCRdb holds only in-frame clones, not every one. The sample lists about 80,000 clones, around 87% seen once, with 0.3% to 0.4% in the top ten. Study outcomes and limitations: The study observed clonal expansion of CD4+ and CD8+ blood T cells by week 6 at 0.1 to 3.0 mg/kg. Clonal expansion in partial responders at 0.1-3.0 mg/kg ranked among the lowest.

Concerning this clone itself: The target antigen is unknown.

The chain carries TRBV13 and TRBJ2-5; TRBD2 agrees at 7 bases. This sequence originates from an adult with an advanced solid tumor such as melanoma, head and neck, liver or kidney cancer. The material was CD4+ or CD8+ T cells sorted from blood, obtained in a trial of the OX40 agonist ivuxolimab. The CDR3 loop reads CASSLGGVETQYF. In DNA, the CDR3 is TGTGCCAGCAGCTTGGGAGGGGTAGAGACCCAGTACTTC.